This T cell receptor beta chain was sequenced during a study of beta chain features in type 1 diabetes. The CDR3 is made up of 15 amino acids. Trimming cost V 3 bases and J 0 bases, with 10 bases left between them. CDR1 and CDR2 (germline): SGDLS, YYNGEE. This clone was observed a handful of times. Sequenced material consisted of expressed TCRB transcripts (all of the isolated RNA was reverse transcribed). Using immunoSEQ multiplex PCR, the repertoire was profiled, and TCRdb retains in-frame clones only, with some absent. The repertoire has about 620,000 clones, roughly a sixth of them found once; the top ten carry more than 0.08%.

The V call is TRBV9, the J call TRBJ2-1; tentative D call: TRBD2 (6 bases). The sample was naive CD4+ T cells from blood. The sequence was obtained from a man aged 18 to 29 in good health. The CDR3 region is CASSALANSYNEQFF. CDR3 DNA: TGTGCCAGCAGCGCGCTAGCGAACTCCTACAATGAGCAGTTCTTC.